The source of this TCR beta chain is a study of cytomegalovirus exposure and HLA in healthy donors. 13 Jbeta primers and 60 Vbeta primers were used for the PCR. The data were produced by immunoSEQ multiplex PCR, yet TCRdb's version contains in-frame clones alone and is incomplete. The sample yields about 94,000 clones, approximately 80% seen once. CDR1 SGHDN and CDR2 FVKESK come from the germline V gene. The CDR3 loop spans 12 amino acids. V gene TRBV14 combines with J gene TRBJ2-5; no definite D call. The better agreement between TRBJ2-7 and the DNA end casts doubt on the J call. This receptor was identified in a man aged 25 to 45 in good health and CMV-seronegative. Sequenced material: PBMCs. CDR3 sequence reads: CASSPSGYEQYF. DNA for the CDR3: TGTGCCAGCAGCCCCTCAGGTTACGAGCAGTACTTC.